The next 16 T cell receptor beta chains were all read from a single sample in a study of T cells in Graves' hyperthyroidism and ophthalmopathy. Authors of the study amplified TCR beta CDR3 regions from RNA transcripts. The HTBI primer set served for first-round RT-PCR of the TCR CDR3. MiXCR, applied by TCRdb to the multiplex PCR reads, yields one record per CDR3 protein. Among 240,000 or so distinct CDR3 sequences, about a sixth were seen once, and the ten largest hold 25% to 30%. The material sequenced was blood. Receptors originate from a young woman with Graves' ophthalmopathy.

This clonotype has a count of ten or more. This chain links TRBV11-3 with TRBJ2-1, with 9 bases that match TRBD1. CDR1 is SGHNT and CDR2 is YENEEA in the germline V gene. Trimming took 4 bases from V and 2 from J; bases not matched to a gene: 9. The CDR3 has 17 amino acids. In DNA form, the CDR3 reads TGTGCCAGCAGCTCTCCCCCCGGGACAGGGACCTACAATGAGCAGTTCTTC. As protein: CASSSPPGTGTYNEQFF. Full variable domain (missing parts from reference TRBV11-3 and TRBJ2-1): EAGVVQSPRYKIIEKKQPVAFWCNPISGHNTLYWYLQNLGQGPELLIRYENEEAVDDSQLPKDRFSAERLKGVDSTLKIQPAELGDSAVYLCASSSPPGTGTYNEQFFGPGTRLTVL.

Ten or more counts support this clonotype. The gene calls are TRBV12-3 or TRBV12-4 and TRBJ2-2; 10 bases align to TRBD1. V shed 6 bases, J shed 4 bases, and the junction held 5 bases outside the gene matches. The CDR3 loop spans 15 amino acids. This CDR3 reads CASRTGQGPTGELFF. The CDR3 coding sequence is TGTGCCAGCAGAACGGGACAGGGGCCCACCGGGGAGCTGTTTTTT.

This sequence joins TRBV6-4 and TRBJ2-3; no clear D gene. The CDR3 spans 13 residues. Germline V lookup: CDR1 MRHNA, CDR2 SNTAGT. Trimming shortened V by 2 bases and J by 1 base, and 4 bases separated the two germline ends. The chain's CDR3 is CASSDTGTDTQYF. Here the CDR3 DNA reads TGTGCCAGCAGTGACACCGGCACAGATACGCAGTATTTT.

This clonotype was counted ten times or more. The chain has TRBV4-3 and TRBJ1-1; tentatively, D is TRBD1 (6 bases). The CDR3 totals 17 residues. Germline-derived CDR1 and CDR2 are LGHNA and YSLEER. V lost 0 bases to trimming and J lost 4 bases, with 18 bases between them. CDR3 sequence (DNA): TGCGCCAGCAGCCAAGAATTATTTCAGGACAGTCTCACTGAAGCTTTCTTT. Its protein product is CASSQELFQDSLTEAFF.

There are a few counts of this clonotype. This chain uses TRBV20-1 with TRBJ2-5; no clear D. The germline CDR1 and CDR2 sequences are DFQATT and SNEGSKA (reference sequence). This CDR3 contains 13 residues. V lost 5 bases and J 2 bases, leaving 12 bases between the germline ends. The CDR3 DNA reads as TGCAGTGCTTGCTATAGTGGACAAGAGACCCAGTACTTC. This encodes CSACYSGQETQYF.

Many counts were recorded for this clonotype. The chain combines TRBV20-1 with TRBJ2-2, with D perhaps TRBD1 or TRBD2 (5 bases each). The germline V and J ends were trimmed by 3 bases and 7 bases, with 18 bases remaining between them. Germline CDR1 and CDR2: DFQATT and SNEGSKA (reference sequence). This CDR3 region has 15 residues. Here the CDR3 DNA reads TGCAGTGCTAGGGCCTACTCGGGGCGGATCGGGGAGCTGTTTTTT. It translates to CSARAYSGRIGELFF.

In this sample, this clonotype turned up a few times. It may be a read error: a sequence one base away is much more abundant. This chain connects TRBV6-2 or TRBV6-3 to TRBJ2-5; 15 bases agree with TRBD2. The CDR3 spans 16 residues. The junction had 8 bases not matched to a gene; V was cut back by 7 bases and J by 5 bases. Germline V gene lookup returns CDR1 MNHEY and CDR2 SVGEGT. The CDR3 nucleotides read TGTGCCAGCACACGGACTAGCGGGAGGGCTCGGGAGACCCAGTACTTC. Translating it yields CASTRTSGRARETQYF.

This clonotype showed up many times. V is TRBV11-2 and J is TRBJ2-1, with D hard to call. Trimming cost V 1 base and J 3 bases, with 10 bases left between them. The CDR3 has 15 residues. The germline gives CDR1 SGHAT, CDR2 FQNNGV. The DNA for the CDR3 is TGTGCCAGCAGCTTAGCGGATGTTAGCTACAATGAGCAGTTCTTC. Protein sequence: CASSLADVSYNEQFF.

This clonotype came up many times. The chain uses TRBV24-1 and TRBJ2-2; D is possibly TRBD1 or TRBD2 (5 bases each). Germline CDR1 and CDR2: KGHDR and SFDVKD. V was pared by 3 bases and J by 4 bases, with 14 bases between. There are 16 residues in the CDR3. This CDR3 is CATSDPGAGSTGELFF. The CDR3 DNA follows: TGTGCCACCAGTGATCCCGGGGCGGGCTCCACCGGGGAGCTGTTTTTT.

This clonotype was seen ten or more times. J is TRBJ2-1 and V is TRBV6-2 or TRBV6-3; D is ambiguous. The V gene lost 0 bases and the J gene lost 6 bases, with 6 bases spanning the gap. The V gene's germline CDR1 is MNHEY and CDR2 SVGEGT. CDR3 length: 13 amino acids. The CDR3 nucleotides read TGTGCCAGCAGTTACTCGATGTCCAATGAGCAGTTCTTC. Translation gives CASSYSMSNEQFF.

The table lists this clonotype with many counts. The chain combines TRBV7-8 with TRBJ2-4; tentatively, D is TRBD2 (6 bases). V lost 1 base and J 4 bases, leaving 14 bases between the germline ends. This CDR3 region has 16 residues. The germline CDR1 and CDR2 sequences are SGHVS and FQNEAQ. Here the CDR3 DNA reads TGTGCCAGCAGCTTAGACGCGGGGCTAGCGAAAAACATTCAGTACTTC. Translated, it gives CASSLDAGLAKNIQYF.

The genes are TRBV27 and TRBJ2-1; 12 positions match TRBD2. V shed 6 bases, J shed 4 bases, and the junction held 10 bases outside the gene matches. The CDR3 covers 17 residues. CDR1 is MNHEY, CDR2 SMNVEV, per germline (reference sequence). CDR3 DNA: TGTGCCAGCAGCCCTTCTAGCGGGAGGGCCGGGTACAATGAGCAGTTCTTC. It specifies CASSPSSGRAGYNEQFF.

The chain employs TRBV28 and TRBJ2-3, with TRBD2 identical over 12 bases. With 6 bases clipped from V and 4 bases from J, the junction kept 2 bases outside the gene matches. This CDR3 has 14 residues. Per germline, CDR1 MDHEN and CDR2 SYDVKM. CDR3 coding DNA: TGTGCCAGCAGGACTAGCGGGGGTCCAGATACGCAGTATTTT. Residues: CASRTSGGPDTQYF.

This clonotype was found a few times. V and J are TRBV5-8 and TRBJ2-7; the match to TRBD2 covers 12 bases. J was trimmed by 4 bases and V by 5 bases; bases with no gene match: 7. CDR3 length: 15 residues. Germline V lookup: CDR1 SGHTS, CDR2 YDEGEE. CDR3 residues: CASSSPGLAGYEQYF. CDR3 nucleotide sequence: TGTGCCAGCAGTTCGCCGGGACTAGCGGGTTACGAGCAGTACTTC.

This clonotype was seen just once. The chain has TRBV3-1 and TRBJ2-7; D is unclear. Between the trimmed V and J ends, which lost 5 bases and 5 bases, there was a span of 7 bases. This CDR3 comprises 11 residues. Germline CDR1 is LGHDT and CDR2 is YNNKEL (reference sequence). The CDR3 bases are TGTGCCAGCAGCGATTACCACGAGCAGTACTTC. Translating gives CASSDYHEQYF.

Only a few counts were recorded for this clonotype. The rearrangement uses TRBV19 and TRBJ1-5; D may be TRBD1 (5 bases). V lost 6 bases to trimming and J lost 3 bases, with 12 bases between them. The V gene's germline CDR1 is LNHDA and CDR2 SQIVND (reference sequence). The CDR3 loop spans 14 amino acids. The CDR3 protein is CASSQRDYNQPQHF. DNA of the CDR3: TGTGCCAGTAGCCAACGGGACTACAATCAGCCCCAGCATTTT.